The present TCR beta chain was sequenced within a study of OX40 agonist ivuxolimab in advanced cancers. Data came from immunoSEQ multiplex PCR; TCRdb stores just in-frame clones and leaves some out. The profile shows fewer than 25,000 clones, 73% of them singletons. This CDR3 has 16 residues. Germline CDR1 reads LGHNA; CDR2 reads YSLEER. Trimming pared 3 bases from V and 0 bases from J, leaving 12 bases between. The gene calls are TRBV4-3 and TRBJ1-3; tentatively, D is TRBD1 (5 bases). This sequence originates from an adult with an advanced solid tumor such as melanoma, head and neck, liver or kidney cancer. The input for sequencing was CD4+ or CD8+ T cells sorted from blood, taken in a trial of the OX40 agonist ivuxolimab. In DNA, the CDR3 is TGCGCCAGCAGCCAGGCGGGGGTTAGCTCTGGAAACACCATATATTTT. Encoded protein: CASSQAGVSSGNTIYF.